This T cell receptor beta chain was recovered during a study of T-cell reconstitution after alpha-beta-depleted transplantation in children. Findings and caveats of the study: Reported findings indicate that, about two months after transplant, alpha-beta T cells came from several hundred expanded clones, which were derived from non-depleted graft cells. TCRbeta diversity was high at day 60 in some patients (a result of surviving recipient T cells and thymic progenitors). A year post-transplant, T-cell counts and diversity derived mostly from newly produced T cells.

Preparation of the TCRbeta library involved a method that used unique molecular identifiers. Each CDR3 protein is one row after TCRdb ran MiXCR on the PCR reads. Here the sample spans fewer than 550,000 distinct CDR3 sequences, over 9.5% being singletons. On this clonotype: Its antigen remains unknown.

The specimen was PBMCs, collected before TCRalphabeta/CD19-depleted stem cell transplant. This receptor was obtained from a child aged 2-15 years with inherited bone marrow failure, due to receive a stem cell transplant.

For the CDR3, the DNA is TGTGCCAGCAGCGGGTTCAGCTCCTACAATGAGCAGTTCTTC. This translates into CASSGFSSYNEQFF. The rearrangement uses TRBV12-3 or TRBV12-4 and TRBJ2-1; D remains unclear. This CDR3 is built from 14 residues. The V end was cut by 6 bases, the J end by 0 bases, with 9 bases between.